These 17 T cell receptor beta chains share one sample of origin, sequenced in a study of shared clonotypes between healthy human individuals. Some clones are missing from TCRdb's copy, which holds only in-frame ones; the method was immunoSEQ multiplex PCR. This table has approximately 470,000 clones, 78% appearing once. Sequencing used PBMCs. The source is a woman between 40 and 55 years old in good health. Some clones in this sample may be carry-over from other donors' samples.

This rearrangement joins TRBV4-3 to TRBJ2-3; D tentatively reads TRBD1 or TRBD2 (5 bases each). From germline, CDR1 is LGHNA and CDR2 YSLEER. This CDR3 region has 15 residues. The ends were cut back, 1 base at V and 6 bases at J, with 14 bases in the middle. The DNA of the CDR3 is TGCGCCAGCAGCCAAGCGGGGACGCTTACCGATACGCAGTATTTT. Translated, it gives CASSQAGTLTDTQYF.

The V and J genes are TRBV18 and TRBJ2-2; D remains unclear. V lost 1 base to trimming and J lost 7 bases, with 7 bases between them. Germline V gene sequence: CDR1 KGHSH, CDR2 LQKENI. This CDR3 is 13 amino acids long. The CDR3 nucleotides are TGTGCCAGCTCACCACTGGTTTTCGGGGAGCTGTTTTTT. This encodes CASSPLVFGELFF.

The chain is built from TRBV28 and TRBJ2-3, with D hard to call. CDR3 length: 14 residues. V was shortened by 7 bases and J by 0 bases, with 11 bases between the two germline ends. Per the germline V gene, CDR1 is MDHEN and CDR2 is SYDVKM. This chain's CDR3 is CASKSDLSTDTQYF. CDR3 in DNA: TGTGCCAGCAAGAGCGACCTGAGCACAGATACGCAGTATTTT.

This chain links TRBV4-2 with TRBJ2-7, with D possibly TRBD2 on 5 matching bases. Germline V gene sequence: CDR1 LGHNA, CDR2 YNFKEQ. The CDR3 covers 15 residues. With 0 bases removed from V and 2 bases from J, the gap between germline ends came to 11 bases. The CDR3 sequence: CASSQDGSAPYEQYF. The CDR3 DNA sequence: TGTGCCAGCAGCCAAGACGGTAGCGCACCCTACGAGCAGTACTTC.

V usage is TRBV28 and J usage is TRBJ1-5; D call uncertain. This CDR3 comprises 11 residues. The V gene lost 5 bases and the J gene lost 5 bases, with 4 bases spanning the gap. Germline loops: CDR1 MDHEN, CDR2 SYDVKM. CDR3 region: CASSGDQPQHF. For the CDR3, the DNA is TGTGCCAGCAGTGGGGATCAGCCCCAGCATTTT. Together with reference TRBV28 and TRBJ1-5, the CDR3 gives the full variable domain: DVKVTQSSRYLVKRTGEKVFLECVQDMDHENMFWYRQDPGLGLRLIYFSYDVKMKEKGDIPEGYSVSREKKERFSLILESASTNQTSMYLCASSGDQPQHFGDGTRLSIL.

This clone was detected once. The rearrangement joins TRBV13 to TRBJ2-1; TRBD2 matches 9 bases. Unmatched junction bases numbered 6, after V lost 3 bases and J lost 6 bases. Germline V gene lookup returns CDR1 PRHDT and CDR2 FYEKMQ (reference sequence). The CDR3 runs 15 residues. CDR3 amino acids: CASSFLSSGVNEQFF. CDR3 nucleotides: TGTGCCAGCAGCTTCCTGTCTAGCGGGGTCAATGAGCAGTTCTTC.

With regard to this clone: Distinct nucleotide sequences in the sample also encode this CDR3. The chain has TRBV11-2 and TRBJ1-3; D is undetermined. This CDR3 contains 12 residues. The germline gives CDR1 SGHAT, CDR2 FQNNGV. V lost 5 bases and J 4 bases, leaving 6 bases between the germline ends. The CDR3 protein is CASSLAGNTIYF. For the CDR3, the DNA is TGTGCCAGCAGCCTCGCGGGAAACACCATATATTTT.

The chain links TRBV5-1 to TRBJ1-1; D is uncertain. CDR3 length: 14 residues. The V end lost 4 bases, the J end lost 6 bases, and 16 bases lay between the germline ends. Germline V gene lookup returns CDR1 SGHRS and CDR2 YFSETQ. The CDR3 nucleotides read TGCGCCAGCAGCGAGGACGTAACGCAAGCTGAAGCTTTCTTT. Translated: CASSEDVTQAEAFF.

This rearrangement joins TRBV5-5 to TRBJ1-4; 8 bases align to TRBD1. Unmatched junction bases numbered 8, after V lost 4 bases and J lost 6 bases. CDR3 size: 15 residues. Looked up from germline, CDR1 is SGHKS and CDR2 is YYEKEE (reference sequence). CDR3 DNA sequence: TGTGCCAGCAGCCGAGAACCGGGACAGGATGAAAAACTGTTTTTT. Translating it yields CASSREPGQDEKLFF.

The chain recombines TRBV2 with TRBJ2-7; 8 bases align to TRBD1. CDR1 and CDR2 from the germline V gene are SNHLY and FYNNEI. V shed 5 bases, J shed 7 bases, and the junction held 7 bases outside the gene matches. The CDR3 loop spans 13 amino acids. The CDR3 DNA is TGTGCCAGCAGTCAGGGGGCGCGCGGAGAGCAGTACTTC. Amino acid sequence: CASSQGARGEQYF.

This clone was picked up a small number of times. The chain combines TRBV2 with TRBJ1-2; a possible D gene is TRBD1 (5 bases). Trimming left V 4 bases short and J 4 bases short, with 13 bases between. This CDR3 has 14 residues. Germline V lookup: CDR1 SNHLY, CDR2 FYNNEI. This CDR3 is CASSVGVQGYGYTF. The DNA for the CDR3 is TGTGCCAGCAGTGTGGGGGTTCAAGGCTATGGCTACACCTTC.

This clone has just one count. Distinct nucleotide sequences in the sample also encode this CDR3. The V gene is TRBV29-1, the J gene TRBJ2-3; D is possibly TRBD1 (6 bases). This CDR3 spans 13 amino acids. CDR1 SQVTM and CDR2 ANQGSEA come from the germline V gene. V was cut by 3 bases and J by 3 bases, with 10 bases left in between. For the CDR3, the DNA is TGCAGCGTTGATCGCAGGGGTACAGATACGCAGTATTTT. This sequence encodes CSVDRRGTDTQYF.

The chain is built from TRBV6-1 and TRBJ1-5; D is unclear. This CDR3 contains 16 residues. CDR1 is MNHNS, CDR2 SASEGT, per germline. V lost 4 bases and J 2 bases, leaving 15 bases between the germline ends. CDR3 nucleotides: TGTGCCAGCAGTGGGTCGCGCCAATCACGCAATCAGCCCCAGCATTTT. It translates to CASSGSRQSRNQPQHF.

This clone was counted only a few times. V and J are TRBV30 and TRBJ2-1, with 9 bases lining up with TRBD1. Germline CDR1 and CDR2: GTSNPN and SVGIG (reference sequence). CDR3 length: 14 amino acids. V shed 5 bases and J 4 bases; nucleotides not matched to a gene: 6. The CDR3 sequence: CAWVTGGSYNEQFF. CDR3 in DNA: TGTGCCTGGGTGACAGGGGGTTCGTACAATGAGCAGTTCTTC.

This clone was picked up one time. The gene calls are TRBV27 and TRBJ2-2; D not resolved. The CDR3 runs 14 residues. Between the trimmed V and J ends, which lost 10 bases and 4 bases, there was a span of 16 bases. The V gene's germline CDR1 is MNHEY and CDR2 SMNVEV (reference sequence). CDR3 region: CATKGLEVTGELFF. For the CDR3, the DNA is TGTGCCACCAAAGGGCTAGAGGTCACCGGGGAGCTGTTTTTT.

The rearrangement joins TRBV2 to TRBJ2-3; D possibly corresponds to TRBD2 (5 bases). Germline-derived CDR1 and CDR2 are SNHLY and FYNNEI. CDR3 length: 14 residues. V was trimmed by 6 bases and J by 7 bases, leaving 17 bases between them. DNA of the CDR3: TGTGCCAGCAGCTCCACGTCGGGGTGGAATACGCAGTATTTT. Protein: CASSSTSGWNTQYF.

The CDR3 spells CASSHTGAQGYTF. CDR3 nucleotides: TGTGCCAGCAGTCATACAGGGGCCCAAGGCTACACCTTC. This chain links TRBV6-6 with TRBJ1-2; 7 bases map to TRBD1. The CDR3 loop spans 13 amino acids. CDR1 and CDR2 from the germline V gene are MNHNY and SVGAGI (reference sequence). V was clipped by 5 bases and J by 8 bases; unmatched bases: 8.